This is a list of T cell receptor beta chains from one sample in a study of PD-L1 blockade in urothelial cancer. Profiling relied on immunoSEQ multiplex PCR, and the TCRdb table lists in-frame clones only, not all of them. The data contain some 71,000 clones, about 90% of them singletons. The sequencing here drew on PBMCs, taken around atezolizumab (anti-PD-L1) treatment. The receptors derive from a man aged 60-69 years with urothelial cancer. CDR3s include the opening cysteine and the closing phenylalanine or tryptophan. Each record gives: D gene, clone size, V gene, J gene, CDR3 DNA, CDR3 protein. The D gene is left open where the match is weak. Expanded clones get a size class; other rows say once, few or many, or leave the size out.

TRBD1	few	TRBV9	TRBJ1-2	TGTGCCAGCAGGGCCACAGGGGGGACCTATGGCTACACCTTC	CASRATGGTYGYTF
TRBD1	NA	TRBV25-1	TRBJ1-6	TGTGCCAGCAGTACCTCCGGGACAGGGGTATATAATTCACCCCTCCACTTT	CASSTSGTGVYNSPLHF
NA	NA	TRBV6-1	TRBJ1-2	TGTGCCAGCAGTGAAATAATAGGGGCGACCTATGGCTACACCTTC	CASSEIIGATYGYTF
TRBD2	NA	TRBV15	TRBJ2-3	TGTGCCACCTCCGGGGGGAATGCAGATACGCAGTATTTT	CATSGGNADTQYF
NA	NA	TRBV7-8	TRBJ1-5	TGTGCCAGCAGCTTAAAACGGACAACTAGCAATCAGCCCCAGCATTTT	CASSLKRTTSNQPQHF
NA	NA	TRBV30	TRBJ2-5	TGTGCCTGGAGCCAGGTCCAAGAGACCCAGTACTTC	CAWSQVQETQYF
TRBD1	NA	TRBV7-2	TRBJ2-5	TGTGCCAGCAGCCCGACAGGGGGCGTAGAGACCCAGTACTTC	CASSPTGGVETQYF
TRBD2	NA	TRBV5-5	TRBJ2-3	TGTGCCAGCAGCTCACTAGCGGGGGGCCTATCAGATACGCAGTATTTT	CASSSLAGGLSDTQYF
TRBD1	few	TRBV7-2	TRBJ1-2	TGTGCCAGCAGCCAGGCGACAGGGTCGGGCTATGGCTACACCTTC	CASSQATGSGYGYTF
NA	NA	TRBV9	TRBJ1-5	TGTGCCAGCAGCCCCGGACAGTCCAATCAGCCCCAGCATTTT	CASSPGQSNQPQHF
TRBD1	NA	TRBV12-5	TRBJ1-2	TGTGCTAGTGGTTTGGAGACTACGACAGGGGGTGGAAACTATGGCTACACCTTC	CASGLETTTGGGNYGYTF
TRBD1	few	TRBV5-4	TRBJ1-1	TGTGCCAGCAGCTCACAGGGGTCTGAAGCTTTCTTT	CASSSQGSEAFF
NA	NA	TRBV27	TRBJ1-4	TGTGCCAGCAGTTCGGGACTCTCTGGTGGTGAAAAACTGTTTTTT	CASSSGLSGGEKLFF
NA	NA	TRBV28	TRBJ1-1	TGTGCCAGCAGTTACAGGGACCGAGGGGCTTTCTTT	CASSYRDRGAFF
TRBD1	NA	TRBV11-2	TRBJ2-5	TGTGCCAGCAGCTCCCAGACAGGGACAAGATCTACCCAGTACTTC	CASSSQTGTRSTQYF
TRBD1	NA	TRBV5-1	TRBJ2-3	TGCGCCAGCAGCTTGGCTATCGACAGGGAAGGGGATACGCAGTATTTT	CASSLAIDREGDTQYF
NA	NA	TRBV28	TRBJ2-7	TGTGCCAGCAGTTTATTGTCAGGGGCCGCCTACGAGCAGTACTTC	CASSLLSGAAYEQYF
NA	NA	TRBV21-1	TRBJ1-5	TGTGCCAGCAGCACCACAGGGACAAATCAGCCCCAGCATTTT	CASSTTGTNQPQHF
NA	NA	TRBV4-3	TRBJ2-1	TGCGCCAGCAGCCAAATCCCCCGGGGCTCCTACAATGAGCAGTTCTTC	CASSQIPRGSYNEQFF
TRBD2	NA	TRBV6-5	TRBJ2-3	TGTGCCAGCAGTTACCTTCGAAGCGGGGGGGCAAATACGCAGTATTTT	CASSYLRSGGANTQYF
TRBD2	NA	TRBV9	TRBJ2-5	TGTGCCAGCAGCCCCAGGGACCTTTTTCGGGCGGGGGGTTACCAAGAGACCCAGTACTTC	CASSPRDLFRAGGYQETQYF
TRBD1	NA	TRBV10-3	TRBJ2-5	TGTGCCATCATATCGACAGGGACCCTAACTTCTCAAGAGACCCAGTACTTC	CAIISTGTLTSQETQYF
TRBD1	few	TRBV5-1	TRBJ1-1	TGCGCCAGCAGCCCCACAGGGGAAGTCTTCACTGAAGCTTTCTTT	CASSPTGEVFTEAFF
TRBD1	once	TRBV4-1	TRBJ2-3	TGCGCCAGCAGCCGACTCGACAGGGGGCGGGCAGATACGCAGTATTTT	CASSRLDRGRADTQYF
NA	NA	TRBV2	TRBJ2-5	TGTGCTACCGGTCTGGTGGTAGAGACCCAGTACTTC	CATGLVVETQYF
NA	once	TRBV5-1	TRBJ2-7	TGCGCCAGCAGCCCAGGGGCCTCCTTTACGCAGTACTTC	CASSPGASFTQYF
NA	NA	TRBV7-6	TRBJ2-2	TGTGCCAGCAGCTTACATTTGAGCACCGCAACCGGGGAGCTGTTTTTT	CASSLHLSTATGELFF
NA	once	TRBV5-6	TRBJ2-1	TGTGCCAGCAGCTTGACTGGCAGGGCCAATGAGCAGTTCTTC	CASSLTGRANEQFF
NA	NA	TRBV18	TRBJ1-5	TGTGCCAGCTCACCAAATACAGGGCAAAATCAGCCCCAGCATTTT	CASSPNTGQNQPQHF
TRBD1	NA	TRBV28	TRBJ2-7	TGTGCCAGCAGGGGGACAGGGGGAGGCGAGCAGTACTTC	CASRGTGGGEQYF
NA	once	TRBV6-5	TRBJ2-3	TGTGCCAGCAGTTACGCCATTCAGGGGGGTCGGGATACGCAGTATTTT	CASSYAIQGGRDTQYF
TRBD2	NA	TRBV7-7	TRBJ2-5	TGTGCTAGCAGTTTCGGGTCACTAGCGGGGGGTCCAGAGACCCAGTACTTC	CASSFGSLAGGPETQYF
TRBD1	NA	TRBV5-6	TRBJ1-1	TGTGCCAGCAGAAGGGGGCCGAACACTGAAGCTTTCTTT	CASRRGPNTEAFF
NA	NA	TRBV6-5	TRBJ2-1	TGTGCCAGCAGTTACGGCAGGGCCACCTACAATGAGCAGTTCTTC	CASSYGRATYNEQFF
TRBD2	NA	TRBV5-1	TRBJ2-3	TGCGCCAGCAGCTTGGAAGGGCGGGGGGTGGATACGCAGTATTTT	CASSLEGRGVDTQYF
TRBD2	NA	TRBV25-1	TRBJ2-1	TGTGCCAGCAGCCCTAGCGGAGAATACAATGAGCAGTTCTTC	CASSPSGEYNEQFF
NA	once	TRBV21-1	TRBJ2-5	TGTGCCAGCAGCTGGATAGGGGGCGAGTACCAAGAGACCCAGTACTTC	CASSWIGGEYQETQYF
NA	few	TRBV5-1	TRBJ1-5	TGCGCCAGCAGCCCCCAAGGTGGAGGTCAGCCCCAGCATTTT	CASSPQGGGQPQHF
NA	NA	TRBV7-6	TRBJ1-3	TGTGCCAGCAGCCAGGACATACACTCTGGAAACACCATATATTTT	CASSQDIHSGNTIYF
TRBD1	NA	TRBV5-1	TRBJ1-2	TGCGCCAGCAGCTTGAACAGGGGCGTCTATGGCTACACCTTC	CASSLNRGVYGYTF
NA	NA	TRBV23-1	TRBJ1-3	TGCGCCAGCACGCTAGGAGGGACCTTAGGGTCCTTCTCTGGAAACACCATATATTTT	CASTLGGTLGSFSGNTIYF
TRBD1	NA	TRBV19	TRBJ1-4	TGTGCCAGTAGTTTCGACAGGGGAGGTGAAAAACTGTTTTTT	CASSFDRGGEKLFF
NA	NA	TRBV4-2	TRBJ1-5	TGTGCCAGCAGCCGCAGGGAGGGTCAGCCCCAGCATTTT	CASSRREGQPQHF
NA	few	TRBV4-2	TRBJ1-2	TGTGCCAGCAGCCAAGAATTAATCGTCCTTAACTATGGCTACACCTTC	CASSQELIVLNYGYTF
NA	NA	TRBV5-6	TRBJ2-3	TGTGCCAGCAATAGCCAAGGAGGAGATACGCAGTATTTT	CASNSQGGDTQYF
NA	NA	TRBV6-1	TRBJ1-2	TGTGCCAGCACGTCCAGGGACTATGGCTACACCTTC	CASTSRDYGYTF
TRBD1	NA	TRBV7-3	TRBJ1-1	TGTGCCAGCAGCTTGTCCGGGACAGATAACACTGAAGCTTTCTTT	CASSLSGTDNTEAFF
NA	NA	TRBV7-2	TRBJ1-2	TGTGCCAGCAGCCCCCAGGGAAGGGCTAACTATGGCTACACCTTC	CASSPQGRANYGYTF
NA	once	TRBV10-3	TRBJ1-1	TGTGCCATCAGTGAGTCGGGGGTCCAGGGGATGAACACTGAAGCTTTCTTT	CAISESGVQGMNTEAFF
TRBD2	NA	TRBV6-6	TRBJ2-3	TGTGCCAGCAGTAAAACTAGCGGGGCTCTCACAGATACGCAGTATTTT	CASSKTSGALTDTQYF
TRBD2	NA	TRBV11-2	TRBJ2-5	TGTGCCAGCAGCCCCCGACTAGCGGGGGGGGAACAAGAGACCCAGTACTTC	CASSPRLAGGEQETQYF
NA	once	TRBV27	TRBJ2-3	TGTGCCAGCAGTTTATCCGCGGGGGCCACAGATACGCAGTATTTT	CASSLSAGATDTQYF
TRBD1	NA	TRBV6-5	TRBJ1-1	TGTGCCAGCAGTCGACAGGGATTCGGCACTGAAGCTTTCTTT	CASSRQGFGTEAFF
TRBD1	NA	TRBV6-4	TRBJ1-2	TGTGCCAGCAGTGAGACAGGGGACTATGGCTACACCTTC	CASSETGDYGYTF
TRBD1	once	TRBV6-5	TRBJ1-6	TGTGCCAGCAGTTACTCAGGGACAGGGGTTAATTCACCCCTCCACTTT	CASSYSGTGVNSPLHF